This TCR beta chain was profiled in a study of blood T cell repertoires in COVID-19. About the study: COVID-19 samples from acute and convalescent phases originated in the United States, Italy and Spain. Nucleic acid was either cDNA or gDNA, and it came from T cells, B-cell-depleted T cells, or PBMCs.

One Seattle source followed patients from active infection through their disease course. As processed by the authors: Amplifying reference gene primers gave estimates of nucleated cell counts. Clones were sequenced by immunoSEQ multiplex PCR, and TCRdb holds only the in-frame ones, with some missing. V and J calls and clone size are given by that table; D and trimming were obtained from the DNA. In the table there are about 76,000 clones, 80% to 90% of which are singletons. The V end lost 6 bases, the J end lost 4 bases, and 15 bases lay between the germline ends. Per the germline V gene, CDR1 is SNHLY and CDR2 is FYNNEI. The CDR3 runs 14 residues.

The origin of this receptor is a man aged 55 to 69 with COVID-19, enrolled during active disease. This chain links TRBV2 with TRBJ1-1; no clear D gene. Sample: peripheral blood. CDR3 DNA: TGTGCCAGCAGCCCACGGAGGTCCGTCACTGAAGCTTTCTTT. This translates into CASSPRRSVTEAFF.